These 5 T cell receptor beta chains originate from one sample sequenced in a study of response to subunit inactivated influenza vaccine. TCRdb passed the RT-PCR reads through MiXCR, listing each CDR3 protein once. The profile covers roughly 570,000 distinct CDR3 sequences, with 14% appearing a single time and around 10% taken by the ten largest. The material was PBMCs from blood, obtained 11 to 12 days after vaccination. The receptors were sampled from a man in his fifties or sixties who received an inactivated influenza vaccine.

The gene calls are TRBV20-1 and TRBJ2-7; TRBD2 agrees at 16 bases. The germline V gene has CDR1 DFQATT and CDR2 SNEGSKA (reference sequence). Trimming at V came to 3 bases and at J to 0 bases, leaving 5 bases not matched to a gene. This CDR3 has 17 residues. The CDR3 protein is CSASGTSGRASSYEQYF. Written as DNA, the CDR3 is TGCAGTGCTAGTGGGACTAGCGGGAGGGCTAGCTCCTACGAGCAGTACTTC.

This clonotype appeared many times. This chain links TRBV28 with TRBJ2-3; D may be TRBD2 (7 bases). CDR1 is MDHEN, CDR2 SYDVKM, per germline. V gave up 3 bases and J gave up 2 bases, with 12 bases separating them. The CDR3 is made up of 15 amino acids. CDR3 DNA sequence: TGTGCCAGCAGTTTCGGGGGGCTGACCACAGATACGCAGTATTTT. It encodes CASSFGGLTTDTQYF.

There are a few counts of this clonotype. The chain links TRBV7-9 to TRBJ1-2; D not certain. V gave up 3 bases and J gave up 6 bases, with 8 bases separating them. CDR1 is SEHNR, CDR2 FQNEAQ, per germline (reference sequence). This CDR3 contains 12 residues. CDR3 sequence: CASSLWEDGYTF. In DNA, the CDR3 is TGTGCCAGCAGCTTGTGGGAAGATGGCTACACCTTC.

The chain joins TRBV30 to TRBJ2-1; D not certain. Trimming pared 4 bases from V and 3 bases from J, leaving 7 bases between. CDR3 length equals 12 residues. Per germline, CDR1 GTSNPN and CDR2 SVGIG (reference sequence). The CDR3 DNA reads TGTGCCTGGATGCGGAGCTACAATGAGCAGTTCTTC. It encodes CAWMRSYNEQFF.

This clonotype was counted only a few times. The CDR3 is CASSVEAGRNEQFF. CDR3 DNA sequence: TGTGCCAGCAGCGTCGAAGCGGGAAGGAATGAGCAGTTCTTC. The chain links TRBV9 to TRBJ2-1; 7 positions agree with TRBD2. This CDR3 region has 14 residues. The germline gives CDR1 SGDLS, CDR2 YYNGEE. Trimming at V came to 2 bases and at J to 7 bases, leaving 6 bases not matched to a gene.